Here is one TCR beta chain with its context. The antigen is undetermined. V dropped 6 bases and J dropped 6; count of bases not matched to a gene: 14. CDR1 and CDR2 (germline): ENHRY, SYGVKD. CDR3 length equals 16 residues. This sample is part of a study of a mutant IDH1 vaccine in newly diagnosed glioma. At the level of the study: Once 4-6 weeks had passed after radiotherapy alone, vaccination started, or it started with temozolomide cycles. Week 47 marked visit V13, whereas week 35 marked visit V12.

TCRdb's copy holds only in-frame clones and misses some; the assay was immunoSEQ multiplex PCR. The table shows roughly 86,000 clones, with 81% occurring only once. The time point was: week 47, end of study. With topical imiquimod, each dose of the vaccine consisted of 300 ug of mutant IDH1 20-mer peptide. Patients carried new grade 3 or 4 IDH1-mutant astrocytomas lacking nuclear ATRX. Here the sequenced sample was PBMCs, taken from a glioma patient whose treatment included an IDH1 peptide vaccine. The receptor comes from a man in his forties or fifties with glioma. The V call is TRBV10-3, the J call TRBJ2-7, with 10 bases matching TRBD2. The DNA of the CDR3 is TGTGCCATCAGCGGGCGGGGGAGCGGGGGGGCCGGCGAGCAGTACTTC. The encoded protein is CAISGRGSGGAGEQYF.